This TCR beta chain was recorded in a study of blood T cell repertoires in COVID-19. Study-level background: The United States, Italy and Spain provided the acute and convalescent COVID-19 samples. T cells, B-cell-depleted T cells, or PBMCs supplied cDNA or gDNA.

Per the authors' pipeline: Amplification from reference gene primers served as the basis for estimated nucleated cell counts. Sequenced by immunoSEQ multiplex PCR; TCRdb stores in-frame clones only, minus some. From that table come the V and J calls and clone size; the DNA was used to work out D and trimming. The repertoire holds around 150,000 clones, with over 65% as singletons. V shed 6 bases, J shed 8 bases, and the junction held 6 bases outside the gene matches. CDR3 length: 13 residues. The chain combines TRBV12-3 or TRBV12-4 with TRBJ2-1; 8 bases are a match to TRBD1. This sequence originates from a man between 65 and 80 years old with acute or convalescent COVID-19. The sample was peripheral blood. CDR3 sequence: CASRTTGVDEQFF. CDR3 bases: TGTGCCAGCAGAACGACAGGGGTGGATGAGCAGTTCTTC.